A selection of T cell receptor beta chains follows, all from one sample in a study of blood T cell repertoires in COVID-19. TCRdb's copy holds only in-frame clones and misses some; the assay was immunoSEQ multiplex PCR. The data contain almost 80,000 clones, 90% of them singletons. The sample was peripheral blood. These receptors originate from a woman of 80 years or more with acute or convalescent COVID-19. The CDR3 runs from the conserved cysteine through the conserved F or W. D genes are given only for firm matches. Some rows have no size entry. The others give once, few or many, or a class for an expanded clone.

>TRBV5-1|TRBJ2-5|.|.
TGCGCCAGCAGCGAACCAGGACAAGAGACCCAGTACTTC
CASSEPGQETQYF
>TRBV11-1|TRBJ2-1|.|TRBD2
TGTGCCAGCAGACGACTAGCGGGAGGGGTCAATGAGCAGTTCTTC
CASRRLAGGVNEQFF
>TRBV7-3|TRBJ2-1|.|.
TGTGCCAGCAGCTTAGTTCCCCAAGCGGCCAGGAACAATGAGCAGTTCTTC
CASSLVPQAARNNEQFF
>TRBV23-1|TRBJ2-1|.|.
TGCGCCAGCAGTCCTTACACCGACTCCTACAATGAGCAGTTCTTC
CASSPYTDSYNEQFF
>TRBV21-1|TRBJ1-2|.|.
TGTGCCAGCAGCAACGGGACAGGGCCTAACTATGGCTACACCTTC
CASSNGTGPNYGYTF
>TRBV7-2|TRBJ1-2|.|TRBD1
TGTGCCAGCAGCGCCTCCCCGGACAGGGCCGACTATGGCTACACCTTC
CASSASPDRADYGYTF
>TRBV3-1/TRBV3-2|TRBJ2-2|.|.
TGTGCCAGCAGCCAAGGCGAGATTAACACCGGGGAGCTGTTTTTT
CASSQGEINTGELFF
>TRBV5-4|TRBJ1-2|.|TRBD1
TGTGCCAGCAGCTCCGACAGGGTATTAGTAGGCTACACCTTC
CASSSDRVLVGYTF
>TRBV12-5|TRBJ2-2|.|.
TGTGCTAGTGGCAGGACCGGGGAGCTGTTTTTT
CASGRTGELFF
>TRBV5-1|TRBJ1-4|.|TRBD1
TGCGCCAGCAGACAGGGGAGTAATGAAAAACTGTTTTTT
CASRQGSNEKLFF
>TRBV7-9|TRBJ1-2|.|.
TGTGCCAGCAGCTTCAGAGGAAGCGGCTACACCTTC
CASSFRGSGYTF
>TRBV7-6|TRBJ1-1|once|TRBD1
TGTGCCAGCAGCTTAAGCCCGGCAGGGGGGAACACTGAAGCTTTCTTT
CASSLSPAGGNTEAFF
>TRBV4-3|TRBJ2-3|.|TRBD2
TGCGCCAGCAGCCAATACAAGCGGGGGGGCCTCCCAGATACGCAGTATTTT
CASSQYKRGGLPDTQYF
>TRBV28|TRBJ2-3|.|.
TGTGCCAGCCATGACGGTGACACCAACACAGATACGCAGTATTTT
CASHDGDTNTDTQYF
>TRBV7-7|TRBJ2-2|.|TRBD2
TGTGCCAGCAGCCTTAGCGGGGGGACCGGGGAGCTGTTTTTT
CASSLSGGTGELFF
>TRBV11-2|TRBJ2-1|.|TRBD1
TGTGCCAGCAGCTTAGAACCGGGACAGGGGGGGTTCTTC
CASSLEPGQGGFF
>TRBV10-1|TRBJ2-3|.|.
TGCGCCAGCAGTGAAAAGGGAGGAGGGTCCACAGATACGCAGTATTTT
CASSEKGGGSTDTQYF
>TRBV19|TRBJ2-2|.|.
TGTGCCAGTAGTATAGGTCCCACTCTAGGATCCACCGGGGAGCTGTTTTTT
CASSIGPTLGSTGELFF
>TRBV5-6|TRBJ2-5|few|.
TGTGCCAGCAGCTTGGTGGTGGGCCGGAAGACAAGCCAAGAGACCCAGTACTTC
CASSLVVGRKTSQETQYF
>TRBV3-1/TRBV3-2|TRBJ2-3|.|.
TGTGCCAGCAGCCAAGTAGGCGGGGAGACTTCGCAGTATTTT
CASSQVGGETSQYF
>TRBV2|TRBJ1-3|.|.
TGTGCCAGCAGCGAAATCGGAGGGAACACCATATATTTT
CASSEIGGNTIYF
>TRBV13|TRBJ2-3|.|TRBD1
TGTGCCAGCAGCCAAGACAGGGAGTGGGATACGCAGTATTTT
CASSQDREWDTQYF
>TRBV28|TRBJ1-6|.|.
TGTGCCAGCAGTTTAGGGGGGGGCTCCTATAATTCACCCCTCCACTTT
CASSLGGGSYNSPLHF
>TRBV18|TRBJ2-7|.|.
TGTGCCAGCTCACCACCGCAGGGTCAGTACGAGCAGTACTTC
CASSPPQGQYEQYF
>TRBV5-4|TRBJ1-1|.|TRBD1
TGTGCCAGCAGCTCCTCGACAGGGTGGAACACTGAAGCTTTCTTT
CASSSSTGWNTEAFF
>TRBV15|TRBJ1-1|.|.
TGTGCCACCAGCAGAGATGCAGGACAGTATGGCACTGAAGCTTTCTTT
CATSRDAGQYGTEAFF
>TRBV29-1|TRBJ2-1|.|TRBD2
TGCAGCGTTGTACTCCTAGCGGACAATGAGCAGTTCTTC
CSVVLLADNEQFF
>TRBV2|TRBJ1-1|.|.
TGTGCCAGCAGTGTACGGGGGGCTTTCTTT
CASSVRGAFF
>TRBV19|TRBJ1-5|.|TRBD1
TGTGCCAGTGGGGACAGGTGGGATCAGCCCCAGCATTTT
CASGDRWDQPQHF
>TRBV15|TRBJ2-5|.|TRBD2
TGTGCCACCGCTCCCCGGCGGGAGAATCGCAAAGAGACCCAGTACTTC
CATAPRRENRKETQYF
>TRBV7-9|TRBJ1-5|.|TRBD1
TGTGCCAGCAGCTTCGGGACAGGGGACAATCAGCCCCAGCATTTT
CASSFGTGDNQPQHF
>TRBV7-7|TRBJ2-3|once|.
TGTGCTAGCAGCTTCGCTGGGGGGACAGATACGCAGTATTTT
CASSFAGGTDTQYF
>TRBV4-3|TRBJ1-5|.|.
TGCGCCAGCAGCCAAGAAGCCAGGGGCAATCAGCCCCAGCATTTT
CASSQEARGNQPQHF
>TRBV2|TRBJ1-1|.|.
TGTGCCAGCAGTGAATCGGGAGGGGCTTACACTGAAGCTTTCTTT
CASSESGGAYTEAFF
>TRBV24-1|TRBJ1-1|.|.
TGTGCCCCCGACATTCAGGGGCTAGACACTGAAGCTTTCTTT
CAPDIQGLDTEAFF
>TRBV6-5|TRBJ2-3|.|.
TGTGCCAGCAGTTACGTGAGCGGGACATATACGCAGTATTTT
CASSYVSGTYTQYF
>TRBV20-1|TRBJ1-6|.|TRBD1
TGCAGTGCTAGTCCCCTCAGGGGGGCGAGAAATTCACCCCTCCACTTT
CSASPLRGARNSPLHF
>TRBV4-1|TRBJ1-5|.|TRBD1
TGCGCCAGCAGCCAAGGTCTACGGACAGGGTGGGTAGAAGAGCCCCAGCATTTT
CASSQGLRTGWVEEPQHF
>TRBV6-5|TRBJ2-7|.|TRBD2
TGTGCCAGCAGTTACTCACTAGCGGGAGTTTACGAGCAGTACTTC
CASSYSLAGVYEQYF
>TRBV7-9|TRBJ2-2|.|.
TGTGCCAGCAGCTTCGCGGTTGACACCGGGGAGCTGTTTTTT
CASSFAVDTGELFF
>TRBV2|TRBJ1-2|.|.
TGTGCCAGCAGCTTAAGGACAGTTAACTATGGCTACACCTTC
CASSLRTVNYGYTF
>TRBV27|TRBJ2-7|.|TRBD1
TGTGCCAGCAGGCCAAGTGGGACAGCTTTGAGCTGGGGTGAGCAGTACTTC
CASRPSGTALSWGEQYF